Included here is one TCR beta chain sequence, with context. This specimen comes from a study of technical replicates of blood from several donors. Generated by immunoSEQ multiplex PCR, the TCRdb table keeps only in-frame clones and is missing some. This table holds 65,000 to 85,000 clones, 93% found once. After removal of 2 bases from V and 0 bases from J, the junction contained 7 bases not matched to a gene. Germline V gene data show CDR1 as MDHEN and CDR2 as SYDVKM. The CDR3 covers 16 residues. The source of this sequence is a human donor in good health. This chain uses TRBV28 with TRBJ2-7; 7 bases match TRBD2. The sequenced material came from T cells isolated from PBMCs. DNA of the CDR3: TGTGCCAGCAGTTTAGGACCCCGGACTAGCTCCTACGAGCAGTACTTC. This gives the protein CASSLGPRTSSYEQYF.